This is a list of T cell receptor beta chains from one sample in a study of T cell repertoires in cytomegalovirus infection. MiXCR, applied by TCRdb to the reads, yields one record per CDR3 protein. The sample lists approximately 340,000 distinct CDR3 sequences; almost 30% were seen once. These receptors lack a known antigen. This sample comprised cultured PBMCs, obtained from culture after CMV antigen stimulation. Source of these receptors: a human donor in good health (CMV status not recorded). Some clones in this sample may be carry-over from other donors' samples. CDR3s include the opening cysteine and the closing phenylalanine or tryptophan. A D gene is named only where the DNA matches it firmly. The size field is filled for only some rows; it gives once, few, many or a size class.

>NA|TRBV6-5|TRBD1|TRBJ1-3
TGTGCCAGCAGTCGCTCGACAGGGATTGGAAACACCATATATTTT
CASSRSTGIGNTIYF
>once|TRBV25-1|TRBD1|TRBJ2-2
TGTGCCAGCAGTGAATATCCCTCGGACAGGGAAAACACCGGGGAGCTGTTTTTT
CASSEYPSDRENTGELFF
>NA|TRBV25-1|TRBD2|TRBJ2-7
TGTGCCAGCAGTGATCCTACTAGCGGGAGGGCCTCCGAGCAGTACTTC
CASSDPTSGRASEQYF
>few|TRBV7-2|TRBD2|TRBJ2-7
TGTGCCAGCAGCAAGACTAGCGGGGGAACCTACGAGCAGTACTTC
CASSKTSGGTYEQYF
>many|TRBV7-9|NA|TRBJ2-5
TGTGCCAGCAGCTCCACGACGGAAAGCTGGTACCAAGAGACCCAGTACTTC
CASSSTTESWYQETQYF
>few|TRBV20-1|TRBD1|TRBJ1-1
TGCAGTGCTCCGGGACAGGCGATGAACACTGAAGCTTTCTTT
CSAPGQAMNTEAFF
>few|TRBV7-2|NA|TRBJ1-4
TGTGCCAGCAGCGGGGGTGGAACTAATGAAAAACTGTTTTTT
CASSGGGTNEKLFF
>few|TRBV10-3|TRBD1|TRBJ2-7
TGTGCCATCAGTCCCCAGACAGGGAATTCCTACGAGCAGTACTTC
CAISPQTGNSYEQYF
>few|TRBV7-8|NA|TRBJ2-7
TGTGCCAGCAGCCTGGGGTCTACCCAAGAGCAGTACTTC
CASSLGSTQEQYF
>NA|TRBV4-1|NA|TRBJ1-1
TGTGCCAGCAGCCAAGATGGAGCCTCGAACACTGAAGCTTTCTTT
CASSQDGASNTEAFF
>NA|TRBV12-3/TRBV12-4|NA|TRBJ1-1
TGTGCCAGCAGTTTCGAAAGGGGCACTGAAGCTTTCTTT
CASSFERGTEAFF
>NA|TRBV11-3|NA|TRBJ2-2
TGTGCCAGCAGCCCCCTGGGGGGAGCGAACACCGGGGAGCTGTTTTTT
CASSPLGGANTGELFF
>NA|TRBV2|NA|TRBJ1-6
TGTGCCAGCAGTGAGTCGAGGCAGTTTAGCTCCTATAATTCACCCCTCCACTTT
CASSESRQFSSYNSPLHF
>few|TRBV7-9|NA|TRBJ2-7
TGTGCCAGCAGTTTCATTACAGGGCGCGAGCAGTACTTC
CASSFITGREQYF
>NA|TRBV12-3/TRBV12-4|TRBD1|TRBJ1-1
TGTGCCAGCAGTCAGAGACAGGGAGGTAACACTGAAGCTTTCTTT
CASSQRQGGNTEAFF
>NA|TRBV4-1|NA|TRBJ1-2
TGCGCCAGCAGCCAAGATCGCTATGGCTACACCTTC
CASSQDRYGYTF
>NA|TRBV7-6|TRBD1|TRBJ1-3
TGTGCCAGCAGCCCGGGACAGATGAGCTCTGGAAACACCATATATTTT
CASSPGQMSSGNTIYF
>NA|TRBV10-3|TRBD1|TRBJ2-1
TGTGCCATCAGTGGAGACAGGGGGGGCGGGGAGCAGTTCTTC
CAISGDRGGGEQFF
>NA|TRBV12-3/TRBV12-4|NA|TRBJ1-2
TGTGCCAGCAGTCTACCGACCGGGGGCTACACCTTC
CASSLPTGGYTF
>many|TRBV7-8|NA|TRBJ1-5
TGTGCCAGCAGCTTAAGGGATCAGCCCCAGCATTTT
CASSLRDQPQHF
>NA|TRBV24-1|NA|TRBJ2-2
TGTGCCACCAGTGAATGGTCCGGGGAGCTGTTTTTT
CATSEWSGELFF
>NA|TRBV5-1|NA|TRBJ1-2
TGCGCCAGCAGCACGGACGGTTTTAACTATGGCTACACCTTC
CASSTDGFNYGYTF
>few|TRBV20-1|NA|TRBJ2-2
TGCAGTGCTAAGAAGGTCCAGCCAAACACCGGGGAGCTGTTTTTT
CSAKKVQPNTGELFF
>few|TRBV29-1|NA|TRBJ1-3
TGCAGCGTTGTTTTCACCTACTCTGGAAACACCATATATTTT
CSVVFTYSGNTIYF
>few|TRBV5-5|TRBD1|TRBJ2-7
TGTGCCAGCAGCTTCGACAGGGGATTTTACGAGCAGTACTTC
CASSFDRGFYEQYF
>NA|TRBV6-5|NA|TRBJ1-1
TGTGCCAGCAGTTTCTCCGGGGTTTTGAACACTGAAGCTTTCTTT
CASSFSGVLNTEAFF
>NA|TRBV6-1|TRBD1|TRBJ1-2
TGTGCCAGCAGTTATTTCCTAAGGTTGGACAGGGATGTCTATGGCTACACCTTC
CASSYFLRLDRDVYGYTF
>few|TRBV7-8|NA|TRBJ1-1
TGTGCCAGCACCCCCGTCGACACTGAAGCTTTCTTT
CASTPVDTEAFF
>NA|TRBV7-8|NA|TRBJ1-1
TGTGCCAGCAGCTCTTCCGGGACGGTGAACACTGAAGCTTTCTTT
CASSSSGTVNTEAFF
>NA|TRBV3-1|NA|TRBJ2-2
TGTGCCAGCAGGAAAAACACCGGGGAGCTGTTTTTT
CASRKNTGELFF
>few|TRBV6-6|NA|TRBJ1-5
TGTGCCAGCAGTTGGGGGGGGACGAGCAATCAGCCCCAGCATTTT
CASSWGGTSNQPQHF
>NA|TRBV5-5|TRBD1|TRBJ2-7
TGTGCCAGCAGCGCCCTCTACAGGGGGCAGTACGAGCAGTACTTC
CASSALYRGQYEQYF
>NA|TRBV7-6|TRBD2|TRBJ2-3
TGTGCCAGCGCCCTTCCAATAGCGGGAGGCACAGATACGCAGTATTTT
CASALPIAGGTDTQYF
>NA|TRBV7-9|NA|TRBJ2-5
TGTGCCAGCAGCTCTGAGGGAAGGTCAGAGACCCAGTACTTC
CASSSEGRSETQYF
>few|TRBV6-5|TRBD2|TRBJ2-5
TGTGCCAGCAGTTACTCGCCCCTAGCGGGAGTTGGAGAGACCCAGTACTTC
CASSYSPLAGVGETQYF
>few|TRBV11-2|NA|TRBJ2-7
TGTGCCAGCAGCTTAGATGCCGGGGGCTTATGGTCCTACGAGCAGTACTTC
CASSLDAGGLWSYEQYF
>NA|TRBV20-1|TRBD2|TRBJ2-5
TGCAGTGCTAGAGAGCCAGCGGGATCAAAAGAGACCCAGTACTTC
CSAREPAGSKETQYF
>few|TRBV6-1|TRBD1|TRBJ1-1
TGTGCCAGCAGCAGACAGGGGAGGACTGAAGCTTTCTTT
CASSRQGRTEAFF